Shown below are 10 T cell receptor beta chains from a single sample sequenced in a study of T cells after yellow fever vaccination. TCRdb re-derived calls from the 5' RACE reads in MiXCR, one entry per CDR3 protein. The table includes more than 300,000 distinct CDR3 sequences, 6.8% detected once. The specimen comprised PBMCs, sampled roughly 45 days after the first yellow fever vaccination. Every receptor here comes from a man younger than 30 who received the YFV17D yellow fever vaccine.

The CDR3 sequence: CASSPRTGGLNGYTF. In DNA form, the CDR3 reads TGTGCCAGCAGCCCTAGGACAGGGGGTCTCAATGGCTACACCTTC. This sequence joins TRBV11-2 and TRBJ1-2, with 10 bases aligning to TRBD1. V shed 5 bases and J 6 bases; nucleotides not matched to a gene: 9. The CDR3 covers 15 residues. Germline V lookup: CDR1 SGHAT, CDR2 FQNNGV.

This clonotype was counted between two and nine times. The rearrangement uses TRBV7-9 and TRBJ2-7; D is perhaps TRBD1 (6 bases). The CDR3 sequence is 15 residues long. Trimming shortened V by 4 bases and J by 0 bases, and 13 bases separated the two germline ends. The germline V gene has CDR1 SEHNR and CDR2 FQNEAQ (reference sequence). The CDR3: CASSSRTATSYEQYF. In DNA, the CDR3 is TGTGCCAGCAGCTCCCGGACAGCGACCTCCTACGAGCAGTACTTC.

The chain employs TRBV7-2 and TRBJ1-1; no firm D call. CDR3 length equals 13 residues. Trimming stripped 5 bases from V and 3 bases from J, with 10 bases between. Germline lookup yields CDR1 SGHTA and CDR2 FQGNSA. CDR3 sequence: CASSGRVYTEAFF. The CDR3 coding sequence is TGTGCCAGCAGCGGACGTGTGTACACTGAAGCTTTCTTT.

This clonotype has ten or more counts. The gene calls are TRBV9 and TRBJ2-3; 9 bases fit TRBD2. V lost 2 bases and J lost 6; bases outside the gene matches: 7. Germline CDR1 SGDLS, CDR2 YYNGEE. The CDR3 totals 15 residues. This CDR3 is CASSVGRGGDDTQYF. The DNA for the CDR3 is TGTGCCAGCAGCGTCGGGCGGGGGGGCGATGATACGCAGTATTTT.

This clonotype was recorded once. A much larger clone sits a single nucleotide away, making a read error possible. The chain couples TRBV5-1 to TRBJ1-6; D is possibly TRBD1 (5 bases). Between the trimmed V and J ends, which lost 4 bases and 5 bases, there was a span of 16 bases. CDR3 length equals 16 residues. CDR1 and CDR2 (germline): SGHRS, YFSETQ. The chain's CDR3 is CASSAYCGGDNSPLHF. CDR3 coding DNA: TGCGCCAGCAGCGCCTACTGCGGGGGGGATAATTCACCCCTCCACTTT.

The chain carries TRBV20-1 and TRBJ2-5, with unresolved D. CDR1 and CDR2 from the germline V gene are DFQATT and SNEGSKA (reference sequence). Trimming removed 1 base at V and 1 base at J, with 13 bases between. The CDR3 totals 15 residues. The CDR3 spells CSARAVVEIQETQYF. CDR3 coding DNA: TGCAGTGCTAGAGCGGTTGTGGAAATCCAAGAGACCCAGTACTTC.

This sequence joins TRBV5-1 and TRBJ2-3, with 9 bases aligning to TRBD2. CDR1 is SGHRS and CDR2 is YFSETQ in the germline V gene. V was pared by 4 bases and J by 1 base, with 7 bases of the junction left unmatched. The CDR3 sequence is 16 residues long. This CDR3 reads CASSKSLAGRTDTQYF. The CDR3 nucleotides read TGCGCCAGCAGCAAATCTCTAGCGGGGCGCACAGATACGCAGTATTTT.

In this sample, this clonotype turned up many times. The chain joins TRBV28 to TRBJ2-2; the match to TRBD2 covers 8 bases. The CDR3 sequence is 16 residues long. V gave up 6 bases and J gave up 3 bases; unmatched junction bases: 9. The V gene's germline CDR1 is MDHEN and CDR2 SYDVKM. The CDR3 sequence is CASSPVAGRHTGELFF. The CDR3 nucleotides read TGTGCCAGCAGCCCAGTAGCGGGACGGCACACCGGGGAGCTGTTTTTT. Filled out from reference TRBV28 and TRBJ2-2, the complete variable domain reads DVKVTQSSRYLVKRTGEKVFLECVQDMDHENMFWYRQDPGLGLRLIYFSYDVKMKEKGDIPEGYSVSREKKERFSLILESASTNQTSMYLCASSPVAGRHTGELFFGEGSRLTVL.

V and J are TRBV6-6 and TRBJ2-7; D call uncertain. The CDR3 is made up of 12 amino acids. Germline-derived CDR1 and CDR2 are MNHNY and SVGAGI (reference sequence). V lost 6 bases to trimming and J lost 2 bases, with 8 bases between them. For the CDR3, the DNA is TGTGCCAGCAGCCAACTGGCCTACGAGCAGTACTTC. Translated, it gives CASSQLAYEQYF.

Only a few counts were recorded for this clonotype. V usage is TRBV20-1 and J usage is TRBJ2-7, with a weak D call TRBD2 (7 bases). V was clipped by 3 bases and J by 3 bases, with 15 bases between them. CDR1 and CDR2 (germline): DFQATT, SNEGSKA (reference sequence). The CDR3 runs 14 residues. The CDR3 DNA reads TGCAGTGCTAGGATTGGGGGGGGCTACTACGAGCAGTACTTC. This encodes CSARIGGGYYEQYF.